The 15 T cell receptor beta chains given below trace back to one sample, sequenced in a study of breast tumors, draining lymph nodes, adjacent tissues. In TCRdb, the multiplex PCR reads were re-called with MiXCR into one record per CDR3 protein. Among approximately 210,000 distinct CDR3 sequences listed, nearly 35% were seen once. Breast cancer patients provided tissue from their axillary draining lymph nodes. The sequencing sample was made of axillary lymph node tissue. Receptor source: a female donor with breast cancer. Some clones in this sample may be carry-over from other donors' samples.

A note on this clonotype: A read error may be the cause here, since a much bigger clone is one base away. The CDR3 protein is CSATDRNQPPHF. Here the CDR3 DNA reads TGCAGTGCAACCGACAGAAATCAGCCCCCGCATTTT. This chain links TRBV20-1 with TRBJ1-5; D is perhaps TRBD1 (5 bases). In germline, CDR1 is DFQATT, CDR2 SNEGSKA (reference sequence). The CDR3 runs to 12 residues.

This clonotype was seen only once. This chain uses TRBV2 with TRBJ2-5; 8 bases map to TRBD2. The CDR3 spans 14 residues. The germline V gene encodes CDR1 SNHLY and CDR2 FYNNEI. V was clipped by 11 bases and J by 3 bases; unmatched bases: 11. This CDR3 is CAGRGAGAEETQYF. CDR3 nucleotides: TGTGCCGGCCGGGGAGCGGGAGCGGAAGAGACCCAGTACTTC.

This clonotype was counted only a few times. A much larger clonotype is one base distant, so this may be a read error. The chain joins TRBV20-1 to TRBJ2-7; D remains ambiguous. Germline values: CDR1 DFQATT, CDR2 SNEGSKA (reference sequence). The CDR3 extends over 13 amino acids. The CDR3 region has the DNA TGCAGTGCTGGAGTTGGATCCTCCTACGCGCAGTACTTC. It is translated as CSAGVGSSYAQYF.

The chain recombines TRBV9 with TRBJ1-2; D is undetermined. The CDR3 runs to 12 residues. V was trimmed by 0 bases and J by 6 bases, leaving 6 bases between them. Germline V lookup: CDR1 SGDLS, CDR2 YYNGEE. CDR3 in amino acids: CASSVGGNGYTF. As DNA, the CDR3 is TGTGCCAGCAGCGTAGGTGGGAATGGCTACACCTTC.

The chain has TRBV27 and TRBJ1-6; D is possibly TRBD1 (6 bases). The CDR3 has 12 amino acids. V was clipped by 4 bases and J by 13 bases, with 11 bases between them. Germline lookup yields CDR1 MNHEY and CDR2 SMNVEV (reference sequence). The CDR3 nucleotides read TGTGCCAGCAGTTACCAACAGGGTCCCCTCCACTTT. It translates to CASSYQQGPLHF.

This clonotype was seen more than once but under ten times. This chain connects TRBV6-2 or TRBV6-3 to TRBJ2-7, with unresolved D. This CDR3 contains 15 residues. Trimming removed 0 bases at V and 0 bases at J, with 9 bases between. Germline CDR1 MNHEY, CDR2 SVGEGT. CDR3 DNA: TGTGCCAGCAGTTACTCGCGGTTAAGCTCCTACGAGCAGTACTTC. As protein: CASSYSRLSSYEQYF.

CDR3 in DNA: TGTGCCACCGTGGGACTAGCGGGGGGCGACGAGACCCAGTACTTC. Amino acids: CATVGLAGGDETQYF. The J gene is TRBJ2-5, the V gene TRBV7-2; 15 bases line up with TRBD2. V shed 10 bases and J 5 bases; nucleotides not matched to a gene: 8. Germline-derived CDR1 and CDR2 are SGHTA and FQGNSA. The CDR3 spans 15 residues.

Only a few counts were recorded for this clonotype. The rearrangement links TRBV12-3 or TRBV12-4 to TRBJ2-2; perhaps TRBD2 as D (6 bases). Trimming removed 3 bases at V and 7 bases at J, with 12 bases between. The CDR3 length is 14 residues. The CDR3 DNA sequence: TGTGCCAGCAGTTTTGTGGGGGGATACGGGGAGCTGTTTTTT. Protein product: CASSFVGGYGELFF.

In this sample, this clonotype turned up many times. The rearrangement joins TRBV5-1 to TRBJ2-1, with a weak D call TRBD1 (6 bases). The V end was cut by 4 bases, the J end by 0 bases, with 11 bases between. The CDR3 sequence is 15 residues long. CDR1 SGHRS and CDR2 YFSETQ come from the germline V gene. For the CDR3, the DNA is TGCGCCAGCAGCCCCCGGACAGTCTCCTACAATGAGCAGTTCTTC. Its translation is CASSPRTVSYNEQFF.

The genes are TRBV6-5 and TRBJ2-7; D not certain. Per the germline V gene, CDR1 is MNHEY and CDR2 is SVGAGI. The CDR3 loop spans 13 amino acids. Trimming took off 2 bases at V and 3 bases at J, with 8 bases between the two ends. The CDR3 DNA reads TGTGCCAGCAGTTACAGGGATCGCTACGAGCAGTACTTC. Protein: CASSYRDRYEQYF.

Worth noting for this clonotype: This clone may be a read error of a much larger clone one base away. The J gene is TRBJ1-5, the V gene TRBV6-1, with D hard to call. V lost 5 bases to trimming and J lost 4 bases, with 12 bases between them. The CDR3 length is 14 residues. Germline V gene sequence: CDR1 MNHNS, CDR2 SASEGT. CDR3 DNA: TGTGCCAGCAGTCGAAGGACCGAAAATCAGCCCCAGCATTTT. Protein sequence: CASSRRTENQPQHF.

At least ten counts were recorded for this clonotype. The chain links TRBV24-1 to TRBJ2-1, with TRBD2 identical over 15 bases. Looked up from germline, CDR1 is KGHDR and CDR2 is SFDVKD. The ends lost 4 bases at V and 11 bases at J; junction bases unmatched: 5. The CDR3 runs to 15 residues. CDR3 amino acids: CATSDLGLAGGKQFF. The CDR3 nucleotides are TGTGCCACCAGTGACCTCGGACTAGCGGGAGGGAAGCAGTTCTTC.

Turning to this clonotype: One end of the junction does not line up with germline, which may come from a read error. The gene calls are TRBV12-3 or TRBV12-4 and TRBJ2-5, with TRBD1 matching 10 bases. The length of the CDR3 is 17 residues. DNA for the CDR3: TGTGCCAGCAGTTTGTCGGGACAGGGGCGTTCCCAAGAGACTCAGTACTTC. It codes for CASSLSGQGRSQETQYF.

To note about this clonotype: Germline is not matched at one junction end, which may reflect a read error. The V call is TRBV20-1, the J call TRBJ1-5, with D perhaps matching TRBD1 (5 bases). CDR3 length: 16 amino acids. Germline V gene lookup returns CDR1 DFQATT and CDR2 SNEGSKA (reference sequence). The CDR3 loop is CSASELAGGYNEPQHF. In nucleotides, the CDR3 is TGCAGTGCTAGTGAGTTGGCGGGGGGATACAATGAGCCCCAGCATTTT.

This clonotype turned up a few times. V and J are TRBV11-2 and TRBJ2-5; TRBD2 might be the D (5 bases). The CDR3 is 14 residues long. Looked up from germline, CDR1 is SGHAT and CDR2 is FQNNGV. V gave up 5 bases and J gave up 0 bases, with 10 bases separating them. CDR3 DNA sequence: TGTGCCAGCAGCGGACTCGTAGACCAAGAGACCCAGTACTTC. This translates into CASSGLVDQETQYF.